This is a list of T cell receptor beta chains from one sample in a study of Ad26.COV2.S vaccination and SARS-CoV-2 variants. Sequencing was performed with immunoSEQ multiplex PCR; in TCRdb, only in-frame clones are kept and a portion is missing. Among some 500,000 clones listed, approximately 89% were seen once. Sample: peripheral blood, taken in a trial of Ad26.COV2.S vaccine versus placebo. These receptors came from a person aged 18-65 years who received the Ad26.COV2.S COVID-19 vaccine or a placebo. CDR3s include the opening cysteine and the closing phenylalanine or tryptophan. The order of the fields is D gene, J gene, V gene, clone size, CDR3 protein, CDR3 DNA. The D gene is left open where the match is weak. Clone size is stated in some rows and not others, as once, few, many or a class when expanded.

TRBD2,TRBJ2-1,TRBV9,-,CASSAAGGPYNEQFF,TGTGCCAGCAGCGCAGCGGGGGGGCCTTACAATGAGCAGTTCTTC
TRBD1,TRBJ1-2,TRBV5-4,-,CASSLVTQGSHYGYTF,TGTGCCAGCAGCTTGGTAACACAGGGGAGTCACTATGGCTACACCTTC
TRBD1,TRBJ2-7,TRBV7-8,few,CASSLVRDRPYEQYF,TGTGCCAGCAGCTTAGTCCGGGACAGACCCTACGAGCAGTACTTC
TRBD1,TRBJ1-4,TRBV28,-,CASSPTGANNEKLFF,TGTGCCAGCAGCCCAACAGGGGCCAATAATGAAAAACTGTTTTTT
-,TRBJ1-1,TRBV11-3,-,CASSLEGFGEAFF,TGTGCCAGCAGCTTGGAGGGGTTTGGTGAAGCTTTCTTT
TRBD2,TRBJ2-5,TRBV6-5,-,CASVPGTSGAGTQYF,TGTGCCAGCGTACCCGGGACTAGCGGGGCTGGGACCCAGTACTTC
TRBD1,TRBJ2-2,TRBV5-5,-,CASSLTGTNTGELFF,TGTGCCAGCAGCCTGACAGGGACGAACACCGGGGAGCTGTTTTTT
-,TRBJ2-3,TRBV2,-,CASSDNPSSRGTDTQYF,TGTGCCAGCAGTGATAATCCGTCTAGCCGGGGCACAGATACGCAGTATTTT
-,TRBJ1-1,TRBV18,once,CASSQRAEAFF,TGTGCCAGCTCACAGCGGGCTGAAGCTTTCTTT
-,TRBJ1-4,TRBV7-6,-,CASSVSGSTNEKLFF,TGTGCCAGCAGCGTCTCAGGGTCTACTAATGAAAAACTGTTTTTT
TRBD2,TRBJ2-5,TRBV5-6,-,CASSRLADQETQYF,TGTGCCAGCAGTAGACTAGCGGATCAAGAGACCCAGTACTTC
-,TRBJ1-2,TRBV10-3,once,CAISLRGAHYGYTF,TGTGCCATCAGTCTAAGAGGGGCTCACTATGGCTACACCTTC
-,TRBJ2-1,TRBV9,-,CASSPPGTYNEQFF,TGTGCCAGCAGCCCCCCCGGAACTTACAATGAGCAGTTCTTC
-,TRBJ2-1,TRBV6-1,-,CASNVLGAEQFF,TGTGCCAGCAATGTACTAGGAGCTGAGCAGTTCTTC
TRBD1,TRBJ2-2,TRBV28,-,CASNQPGQGFNGELFF,TGTGCCAGCAACCAACCGGGACAGGGGTTTAACGGGGAGCTGTTTTTT
TRBD1,TRBJ1-1,TRBV7-2,-,CASSLVTGMNTEAFF,TGTGCCAGCAGCTTAGTGACAGGGATGAACACTGAAGCTTTCTTT
-,TRBJ1-5,TRBV5-1,-,CASSLRPPAGNQPQHF,TGCGCCAGCAGCTTGAGGCCTCCGGCGGGCAATCAGCCCCAGCATTTT
TRBD2,TRBJ2-7,TRBV10-3,-,CATARTSGGDEQYF,TGTGCCACCGCTCGAACTAGCGGGGGCGACGAGCAGTACTTC
-,TRBJ2-1,TRBV29-1,-,CSVVSSRAAVHNEQFF,TGCAGCGTTGTTTCCTCGCGGGCAGCGGTTCACAATGAGCAGTTCTTC
-,TRBJ2-7,TRBV6-2/TRBV6-3,-,CASSPYLGYEQYF,TGTGCCAGCAGCCCATACCTAGGCTACGAGCAGTACTTC
-,TRBJ2-3,TRBV27,-,CASSSQGSDTQYF,TGTGCCAGCAGTTCCCAGGGGTCGGATACGCAGTATTTT
-,TRBJ1-1,TRBV23-1,-,CASSQSCLVPEAFF,TGCGCCAGCAGTCAATCTTGCCTCGTTCCTGAAGCTTTCTTT
-,TRBJ1-5,TRBV21-1,few,CASSKALRAGHSNQPQHF,TGTGCCAGCAGCAAAGCCCTCCGCGCGGGGCACAGCAATCAGCCCCAGCATTTT
-,TRBJ1-5,TRBV9,-,CASSDPGQPQHF,TGTGCCAGCAGCGACCCGGGCCAGCCCCAGCATTTT
-,TRBJ2-5,TRBV9,-,CASSVPGAETQYF,TGTGCCAGCAGCGTTCCAGGGGCAGAGACCCAGTACTTC
-,TRBJ1-5,TRBV6-2/TRBV6-3,-,CASSYSSGYQPQHF,TGTGCCAGCAGTTACTCGTCCGGATATCAGCCCCAGCATTTT
-,TRBJ1-2,TRBV6-5,-,CASSYSAGGYTF,TGTGCCAGCAGTTACTCGGCGGGCGGCTACACCTTC
-,TRBJ2-1,TRBV2,-,CASPGRSRTSSYNEQFF,TGTGCCAGCCCTGGGCGATCAAGGACAAGCTCCTACAATGAGCAGTTCTTC
-,TRBJ1-5,TRBV19,-,CASSPRQTQNQPQHF,TGTGCCAGTAGTCCCCGACAGACCCAAAATCAGCCCCAGCATTTT
-,TRBJ2-2,TRBV9,-,CASSLSEGGFTGELFF,TGTGCCAGCAGCCTCAGCGAGGGCGGGTTCACCGGGGAGCTGTTTTTT
-,TRBJ2-5,TRBV28,-,CASSFVNQETQYF,TGTGCCAGCAGTTTTGTGAATCAAGAGACCCAGTACTTC
-,TRBJ1-2,TRBV29-1,-,CSVGPRLRNYGYTF,TGCAGCGTTGGACCGCGCCTCCGTAACTATGGCTACACCTTC
TRBD2,TRBJ2-7,TRBV11-3,-,CASSRREGSEQYF,TGTGCCAGCAGCCGTAGGGAGGGTAGCGAGCAGTACTTC
-,TRBJ2-2,TRBV7-3,-,CASSPPAGSNTGELFF,TGTGCCAGCAGCCCCCCGGCAGGCTCGAACACCGGGGAGCTGTTTTTT
-,TRBJ1-1,TRBV6-2/TRBV6-3,-,CASSSRGRQETEAFF,TGTGCCAGCAGTTCCCGGGGACGGCAGGAAACTGAAGCTTTCTTT
-,TRBJ1-4,TRBV19,-,CASSPVRNWNEKLFF,TGTGCCAGTAGCCCAGTGAGGAACTGGAATGAAAAACTGTTTTTT
-,TRBJ2-2,TRBV7-2,-,CASSLARSNTGELFF,TGTGCCAGCAGCTTAGCCCGATCGAACACCGGGGAGCTGTTTTTT
TRBD2,TRBJ2-5,TRBV5-4,-,CASSSLAGASFPWGTQYF,TGTGCCAGCAGCTCTTTAGCGGGGGCCTCCTTCCCTTGGGGGACCCAGTACTTC
-,TRBJ2-3,TRBV28,-,CASSLPGPITDTQYF,TGTGCCAGCAGCCTACCGGGGCCCATCACAGATACGCAGTATTTT
-,TRBJ1-2,TRBV7-2,-,CASSLDRVWGYTF,TGTGCCAGCAGCTTAGACAGGGTGTGGGGCTACACCTTC
-,TRBJ2-2,TRBV25-1,-,CASSEYVGTGELFF,TGTGCCAGCAGTGAATACGTGGGGACCGGGGAGCTGTTTTTT
-,TRBJ1-5,TRBV5-5,-,CASSLGQTSWEPQHF,TGTGCCAGCAGCTTGGGGCAGACCAGCTGGGAGCCCCAGCATTTT
-,TRBJ1-3,TRBV3-1/TRBV3-2,few,CASSQGTRSGNTIYF,TGTGCCAGCAGCCAAGGGACCCGATCTGGAAACACCATATATTTT
-,TRBJ2-5,TRBV3-1/TRBV3-2,once,CASSHHRGLQETQYF,TGTGCCAGCAGCCACCATAGAGGGCTTCAAGAGACCCAGTACTTC
-,TRBJ1-2,TRBV7-2,-,CASSLRPGGGYTF,TGTGCCAGCAGCTTACGCCCGGGGGGTGGCTACACCTTC
TRBD1,TRBJ2-2,TRBV3-1/TRBV3-2,-,CASLDRANTGELFF,TGTGCCAGCTTAGACAGGGCGAACACCGGGGAGCTGTTTTTT
-,TRBJ2-7,TRBV18,-,CASSPQSQINSYEQYF,TGTGCCAGCTCACCACAGTCACAGATTAATTCCTACGAGCAGTACTTC
-,TRBJ2-1,TRBV29-1,-,CSVGTERYNEQFF,TGCAGCGTTGGGACCGAACGATACAATGAGCAGTTCTTC
-,TRBJ1-3,TRBV28,-,CATYGVLGNTIYF,TGTGCCACATACGGCGTTCTCGGGAACACCATATATTTT
TRBD1,TRBJ1-2,TRBV5-4,-,CASRTQGAGDYGYTF,TGTGCCAGCAGGACACAGGGGGCAGGAGACTATGGCTACACCTTC
TRBD2,TRBJ2-2,TRBV25-1,-,CASSDLAGGFANTGELFF,TGTGCCAGCAGTGACCTAGCGGGAGGATTCGCGAACACCGGGGAGCTGTTTTTT
-,TRBJ2-7,TRBV7-9,once,CASSLVGRGWGKQYF,TGTGCCAGCAGCTTAGTCGGCAGGGGATGGGGAAAGCAGTACTTC